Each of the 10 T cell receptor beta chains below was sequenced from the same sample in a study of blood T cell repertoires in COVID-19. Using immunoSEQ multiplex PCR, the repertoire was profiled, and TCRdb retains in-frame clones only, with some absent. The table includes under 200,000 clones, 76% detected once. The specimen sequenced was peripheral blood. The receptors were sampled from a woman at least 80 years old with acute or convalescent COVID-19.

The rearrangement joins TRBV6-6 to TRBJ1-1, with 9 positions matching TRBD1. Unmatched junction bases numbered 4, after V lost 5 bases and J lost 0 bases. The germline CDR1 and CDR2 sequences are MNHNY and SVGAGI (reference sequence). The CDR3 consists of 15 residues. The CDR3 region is CASSPGQGLNTEAFF. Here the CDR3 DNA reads TGTGCCAGCAGTCCGGGACAGGGACTGAACACTGAAGCTTTCTTT.

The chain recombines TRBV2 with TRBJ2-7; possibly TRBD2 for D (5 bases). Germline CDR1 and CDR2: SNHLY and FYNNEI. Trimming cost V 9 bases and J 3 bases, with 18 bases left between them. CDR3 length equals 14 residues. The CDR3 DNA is TGTGCCAGTAAACGGGAAGGGTCTTTCTACGAGCAGTACTTC. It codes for CASKREGSFYEQYF.

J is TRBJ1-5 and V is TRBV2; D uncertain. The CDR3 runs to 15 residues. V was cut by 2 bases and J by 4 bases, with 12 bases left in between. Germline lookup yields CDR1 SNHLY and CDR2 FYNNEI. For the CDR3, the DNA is TGTGCCAGCAGTGAAATGGAGGCCTCAAATCAGCCCCAGCATTTT. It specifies CASSEMEASNQPQHF.

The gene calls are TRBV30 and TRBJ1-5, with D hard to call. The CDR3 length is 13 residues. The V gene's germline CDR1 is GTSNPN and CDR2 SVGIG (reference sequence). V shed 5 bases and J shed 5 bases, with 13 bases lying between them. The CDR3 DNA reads TGTGCCTGGTCACCCCGAGAGTATCAGCCCCAGCATTTT. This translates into CAWSPREYQPQHF.

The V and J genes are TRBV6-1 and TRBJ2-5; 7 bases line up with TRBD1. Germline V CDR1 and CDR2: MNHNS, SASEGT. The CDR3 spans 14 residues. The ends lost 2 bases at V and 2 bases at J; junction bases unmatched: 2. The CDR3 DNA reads TGTGCCAGCAGTGAACAGACAGGGCAAGAGACCCAGTACTTC. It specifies CASSEQTGQETQYF.

The CDR3 sequence: CASSQELGQVNSPLHF. CDR3 DNA: TGTGCCAGCAGCCAAGAGTTGGGACAGGTTAATTCACCCCTCCACTTT. This chain connects TRBV3-1 (or the pseudogene TRBV3-2) to TRBJ1-6; 8 bases fit TRBD1. The V and J ends lost 0 bases and 6 bases, in that order; junction bases with no gene match: 4. Looked up from germline, CDR1 is LGHDT and CDR2 is YNNKEL (reference sequence). This CDR3 has 16 amino acids.

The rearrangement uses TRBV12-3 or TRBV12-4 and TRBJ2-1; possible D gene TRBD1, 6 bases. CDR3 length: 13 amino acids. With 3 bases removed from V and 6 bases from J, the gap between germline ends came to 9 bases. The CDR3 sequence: CASSFGQINEQFF. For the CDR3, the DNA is TGTGCCAGCAGTTTTGGACAGATCAATGAGCAGTTCTTC.

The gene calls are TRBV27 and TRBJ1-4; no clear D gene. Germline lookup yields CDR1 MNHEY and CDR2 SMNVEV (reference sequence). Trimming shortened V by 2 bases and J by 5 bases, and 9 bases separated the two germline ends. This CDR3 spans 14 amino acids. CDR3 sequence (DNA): TGTGCCAGCAGTTTAAGGCGGTTAAATGAAAAACTGTTTTTT. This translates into CASSLRRLNEKLFF.

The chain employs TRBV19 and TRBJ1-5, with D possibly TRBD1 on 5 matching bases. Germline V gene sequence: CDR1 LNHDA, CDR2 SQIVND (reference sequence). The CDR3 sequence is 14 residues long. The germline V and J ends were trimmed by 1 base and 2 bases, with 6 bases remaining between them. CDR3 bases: TGTGCCAGTAGTATAGTCAGGGGCAATCAGCCCCAGCATTTT. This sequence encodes CASSIVRGNQPQHF.

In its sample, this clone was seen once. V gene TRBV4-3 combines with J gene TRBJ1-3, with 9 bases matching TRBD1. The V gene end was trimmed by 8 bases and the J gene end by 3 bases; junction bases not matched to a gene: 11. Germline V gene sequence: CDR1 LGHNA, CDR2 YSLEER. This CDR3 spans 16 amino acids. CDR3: CASGSRQGVGGNTIYF. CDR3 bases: TGCGCCAGCGGGTCCAGACAGGGGGTTGGTGGAAACACCATATATTTT.